The sequence of this T cell receptor beta chain was determined in a study of blood T cell repertoires in COVID-19. Background on the study: Acute and convalescent COVID-19 specimens originated in the United States, Italy and Spain. Nucleic acid was either cDNA or gDNA, and it came from T cells, B-cell-depleted T cells, or PBMCs.

How the authors handled the data: For nucleated cells, counts were estimated from reference gene primer amplification. Repertoires were generated with immunoSEQ multiplex PCR, while TCRdb's copy carries only in-frame clones and drops some. That table supplies the V and J calls and clone size; D and trimming were determined from the DNA. The data show about 80,000 clones, 75% to 90% seen once. This CDR3 region has 16 residues. The V gene end was trimmed by 1 base and the J gene end by 5 bases; junction bases not matched to a gene: 6. Germline V lookup: CDR1 SGHAT, CDR2 FQNNGV. This receptor was taken from a woman aged 40 to 50 with active or convalescent COVID-19. The sample comprised peripheral blood. This chain uses TRBV11-2 with TRBJ2-1; 9 nucleotides align to TRBD2. The chain's CDR3 is CASSLGAGGPNNEQFF. The CDR3, as DNA: TGTGCCAGCAGCTTAGGGGCGGGAGGGCCCAACAATGAGCAGTTCTTC.